The rows below give T cell receptor beta chains drawn from one sample of a study of T cells after yellow fever vaccination. MiXCR, applied by TCRdb to the 5' RACE reads, yields one record per CDR3 protein. The sample contains 150,000 or so distinct CDR3 sequences, about 7% of which appear only once. This specimen was CD4+ T cells sorted from PBMCs, taken about 5 days after the first yellow fever vaccination. The receptors derive from a man between 18 and 35 years old who received the YFV17D yellow fever vaccine. Both conserved end residues are part of each CDR3. Fields, in order: clone size, CDR3 length, J gene, D gene, V gene, CDR3 protein, CDR3 DNA. A D gene is named only where the DNA matches it firmly. Clone size is not always given. Where it is, it says once, few, many or a class for expanded clones.

>few|15|TRBJ2-1|-|TRBV7-2
CASSLQAGTLYEQFF
TGTGCCAGCAGCTTACAAGCGGGTACTCTGTATGAGCAGTTCTTC
>many|14|TRBJ1-2|-|TRBV4-1
CASSQESFNYGYTF
TGCGCCAGCAGCCAAGAGTCATTCAACTATGGCTACACCTTC
>many|13|TRBJ1-5|-|TRBV24-1
CATSARSNQPQHF
TGTGCCACCAGTGCCCGTAGCAATCAGCCCCAGCATTTT
>-|14|TRBJ1-2|TRBD1|TRBV28
CASSSTDRVNGYTF
TGTGCCAGCAGTTCGACGGACAGGGTAAATGGCTACACCTTC
>few|20|TRBJ2-6|-|TRBV11-2
CASSLHRELPVVTGANVLTF
TGTGCCAGCAGCTTACATCGAGAGTTGCCCGTTGTTACTGGGGCCAACGTCCTGACTTTC
>many|17|TRBJ2-2|TRBD2|TRBV19
CASSIRSGGARTGELFF
TGTGCCAGTAGTATAAGAAGCGGGGGGGCACGAACCGGGGAGCTGTTTTTT
>few|14|TRBJ2-5|-|TRBV18
CASSPFEEQETQYF
TGTGCCAGCTCACCATTTGAGGAACAAGAGACCCAGTACTTC
>few|14|TRBJ2-4|-|TRBV20-1
CSAPIRLAKNIQYF
TGCAGTGCTCCGATAAGACTAGCCAAAAACATTCAGTACTTC
>few|14|TRBJ1-1|TRBD1|TRBV3-1
CASRPRGGTIKAFF
TGTGCCAGCAGACCCAGGGGGGGTACGATTAAAGCTTTCTTT
>-|16|TRBJ2-1|TRBD2|TRBV19
CASRTSGDDKYNEQFF
TGTGCCAGCCGGACTAGCGGGGACGATAAATACAATGAGCAGTTCTTC
>many|14|TRBJ2-3|-|TRBV9
CASSVTPVADTQYF
TGTGCCAGCAGCGTCACGCCAGTAGCAGATACGCAGTATTTT
>-|17|TRBJ2-1|-|TRBV6-1
CASDVGGATSSYNEQFF
TGTGCCAGCGATGTTGGGGGAGCAACCAGCTCCTACAATGAGCAGTTCTTC
>-|13|TRBJ1-4|-|TRBV4-3
CASSQETGRKLFF
TGCGCCAGCAGCCAAGAGACCGGGAGAAAACTGTTTTTT
>few|14|TRBJ2-1|-|TRBV29-1
CSVAPRLGRDEQFF
TGCAGCGTTGCCCCGCGACTAGGCCGGGATGAGCAGTTCTTC
>few|15|TRBJ2-6|-|TRBV6-2/TRBV6-3
CASRRGSTGANVLTF
TGTGCCAGCAGGAGGGGCTCAACTGGGGCCAACGTCCTGACTTTC
>many|16|TRBJ2-3|TRBD2|TRBV11-2
CASSLVVGGATDTQYF
TGTGCCAGCAGCTTAGTAGTCGGGGGGGCCACAGATACGCAGTATTTT
>many|14|TRBJ2-5|-|TRBV7-2
CASSPGTRGSAQYF
TGTGCCAGCAGCCCTGGGACGAGGGGGTCGGCCCAGTACTTC
>many|15|TRBJ1-5|-|TRBV7-2
CASSVAAGPNQPQHF
TGTGCCAGCAGCGTCGCGGCAGGGCCCAATCAGCCCCAGCATTTT